This T cell receptor (beta chain) was sequenced in a study of cytomegalovirus exposure and HLA in healthy donors. Of note for this clone: What it binds is not known.

The CDR3 consists of 15 residues. V was trimmed by 2 bases and J by 1 base, leaving 6 bases between them. CDR1 is SGHTA and CDR2 is FQGTGA in the germline V gene. 60 Vbeta and 13 Jbeta primers were used in PCR. Original processing notes: Approximately 10 million shared chains were among roughly 81 million unique TCR beta chains counted in a later analysis. Profiled with immunoSEQ multiplex PCR; TCRdb holds only in-frame clones, not every one. V and J calls and clone size are given by that table; D and trimming were obtained from the DNA. The data show around 67,000 clones, about 75% seen once. Study results and caveats: Rare sequences made up most TCRs, while some public TCRs were found in many donors.

This receptor was taken from a woman aged 25 to 45 in good health and CMV-seropositive. Sequencing used PBMCs. This chain connects TRBV7-3 to TRBJ2-6; D ambiguous. The CDR3 sequence is CASSLYGSGANVLTF. The CDR3 DNA is TGTGCCAGCAGCTTATACGGGTCTGGGGCCAACGTCCTGACTTTC.